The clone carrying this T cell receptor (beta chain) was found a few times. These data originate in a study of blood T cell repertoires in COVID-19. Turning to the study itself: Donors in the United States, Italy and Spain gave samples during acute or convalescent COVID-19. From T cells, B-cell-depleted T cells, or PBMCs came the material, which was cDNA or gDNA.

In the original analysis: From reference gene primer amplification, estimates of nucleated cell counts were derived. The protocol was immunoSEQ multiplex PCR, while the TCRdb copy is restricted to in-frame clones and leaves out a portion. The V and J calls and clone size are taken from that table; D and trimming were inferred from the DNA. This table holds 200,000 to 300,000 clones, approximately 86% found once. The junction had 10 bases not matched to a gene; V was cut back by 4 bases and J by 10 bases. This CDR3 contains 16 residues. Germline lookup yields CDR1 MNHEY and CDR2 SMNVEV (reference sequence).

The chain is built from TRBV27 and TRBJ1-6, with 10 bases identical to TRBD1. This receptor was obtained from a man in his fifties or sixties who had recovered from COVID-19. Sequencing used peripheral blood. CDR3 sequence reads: CASSSGQGVKRSPLHF. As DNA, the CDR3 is TGTGCCAGCAGTTCTGGACAGGGGGTAAAGAGATCACCCCTCCACTTT.